The 31 T cell receptor beta chains presented below share a single source sample, sequenced in a study of cytomegalovirus exposure and HLA in healthy donors (dated 2017 in TCRdb). The library was generated by the immunoSEQ multiplex PCR assay. As stored in TCRdb, this immuneACCESS dataset retains in-frame rearrangements with V and J assigned. A fraction of the clones does not appear; measured against another copy, unresolved V genes explain less than half of the discrepancy, and the remainder lacks a known reason. The sample table records 100,000 to 150,000 clones; roughly 90% of these occur just once. The top ten constitute approximately 1.3% of the sample. The sample was PBMCs. Receptors originate from a man aged 25-45 years in good health and CMV-seronegative.

CDR3: CASSSGRLPTEAFF. The CDR3 bases are TGTGCCAGCAGCTCCGGCAGGCTACCCACTGAAGCTTTCTTT. The genes are TRBV11-3 and TRBJ1-1, with D unclear. Trimming cost V 4 bases and J 4 bases, with 13 bases left between them. CDR1 SGHNT and CDR2 YENEEA come from the germline V gene. The CDR3 length is 14 residues.

V usage is TRBV14 and J usage is TRBJ2-7; 8 positions agree with TRBD1. The CDR3 totals 14 residues. Germline CDR1 and CDR2: SGHDN and FVKESK. V gave up 6 bases and J gave up 4 bases; unmatched junction bases: 8. The CDR3 DNA sequence: TGTGCCAGCAGGAGAGGACAGGGAAGGTACGAGCAGTACTTC. This encodes CASRRGQGRYEQYF.

V gene TRBV29-1 combines with J gene TRBJ1-1; 7 nucleotides align to TRBD1. This CDR3 spans 11 amino acids. With 6 bases clipped from V and 11 bases from J, the junction kept 9 bases outside the gene matches. CDR1 is SQVTM, CDR2 ANQGSEA, per germline. CDR3 in amino acids: CSVDRDWNAFF. The CDR3 coding sequence is TGCAGCGTCGACAGGGACTGGAATGCTTTCTTT.

The chain combines TRBV18 with TRBJ1-6, with 7 bases that match TRBD1. The CDR3 is 15 residues long. Per the germline V gene, CDR1 is KGHSH and CDR2 is LQKENI. The junction had 16 bases not matched to a gene; V was cut back by 6 bases and J by 14 bases. The CDR3 loop reads CASSPSEGAPMALHF. The CDR3 DNA follows: TGTGCCAGCTCCCCGAGTGAGGGGGCCCCTATGGCCCTCCACTTT.

The chain couples TRBV5-1 to TRBJ1-1, with D perhaps TRBD1 (5 bases). The CDR3 sequence is 13 residues long. V was shortened by 5 bases and J by 8 bases, with 16 bases between the two germline ends. Germline-derived CDR1 and CDR2 are SGHRS and YFSETQ. CDR3 DNA: TGCGCCAGCAGAGATCAGGGACTCTTGGAAGCTTTCTTT. Translated: CASRDQGLLEAFF. Together with reference TRBV5-1 and TRBJ1-1, the CDR3 gives the full variable domain: KAGVTQTPRYLIKTRGQQVTLSCSPISGHRSVSWYQQTPGQGLQFLFEYFSETQRNKGNFPGRFSGRQFSNSRSEMNVSTLELGDSALYLCASRDQGLLEAFFGQGTRLTVV.

This clone was recorded once. The chain employs TRBV2 and TRBJ2-4; the D is unclear. CDR3 size: 14 residues. Trimming cost V 7 bases and J 1 base, with 11 bases left between them. Germline V lookup: CDR1 SNHLY, CDR2 FYNNEI. The CDR3 DNA reads as TGTGCCAGCATTGGAGTGGTTGCCAAAAACATTCAGTACTTC. This sequence encodes CASIGVVAKNIQYF.

The rearrangement uses TRBV29-1 and TRBJ2-2; 11 positions match TRBD1. In germline, CDR1 is SQVTM, CDR2 ANQGSEA. After removal of 6 bases from V and 1 base from J, the junction contained 7 bases not matched to a gene. CDR3 length: 16 residues. CDR3 bases: TGCAGCGTGTGGACAGGGGGCGCTGGGAACACCGGGGAGCTGTTTTTT. Amino acid sequence: CSVWTGGAGNTGELFF.

V and J are TRBV19 and TRBJ1-1, with D possibly TRBD1 on 6 matching bases. The V end was cut by 3 bases, the J end by 2 bases, with 10 bases between. The CDR3 contains 14 residues. CDR1 LNHDA and CDR2 SQIVND come from the germline V gene (reference sequence). CDR3 DNA sequence: TGTGCCAGTAGTATTTTAGGGGGTAACACTGAAGCTTTCTTT. Its translation: CASSILGGNTEAFF. Full variable domain (missing parts from reference TRBV19 and TRBJ1-1): DGGITQSPKYLFRKEGQNVTLSCEQNLNHDAMYWYRQDPGQGLRLIYYSQIVNDFQKGDIAEGYSVSREKKESFPLTVTSAQKNPTAFYLCASSILGGNTEAFFGQGTRLTVV.

V usage is TRBV18 and J usage is TRBJ2-2; the match to TRBD2 covers 10 bases. The trim removed 5 bases at V and 5 bases at J, leaving 5 bases unmatched. CDR1 and CDR2 (germline): KGHSH, LQKENI. This CDR3 has 15 residues. CDR3 in DNA: TGTGCCAGCTCATCTAGCGGGAGCAATACCGGGGAGCTGTTTTTT. Translating gives CASSSSGSNTGELFF.

This chain uses TRBV9 with TRBJ2-1; 8 nucleotides line up with TRBD2. CDR1 SGDLS and CDR2 YYNGEE come from the germline V gene. With 4 bases clipped from V and 0 bases from J, the junction kept 12 bases outside the gene matches. The length of the CDR3 is 18 residues. DNA of the CDR3: TGTGCCAGCAGCCCAAAACTAGCGGCGTCCTTCTCCTACAATGAGCAGTTCTTC. Encoded protein: CASSPKLAASFSYNEQFF.

V usage is TRBV6-4 and J usage is TRBJ1-1, with unresolved D. V lost 6 bases and J lost 11, with 22 bases in between. The germline CDR1 and CDR2 sequences are MRHNA and SNTAGT. The CDR3 has 14 residues. DNA of the CDR3: TGTGCCAGCAGGATCAGTCCACGGGGAGGAGGGGCTTTCTTT. It yields the protein CASRISPRGGGAFF.

The V gene is TRBV27, the J gene TRBJ2-7; 9 positions agree with TRBD1. Germline CDR1 MNHEY, CDR2 SMNVEV (reference sequence). This CDR3 region has 14 residues. V lost 5 bases and J lost 6; bases outside the gene matches: 8. CDR3 region: CASSPDRGEGEQYF. CDR3 sequence (DNA): TGTGCCAGCAGTCCCGACAGGGGGGAAGGCGAGCAGTACTTC.

This chain connects TRBV29-1 to TRBJ2-3; no clear D gene. The germline V gene encodes CDR1 SQVTM and CDR2 ANQGSEA. V was cut by 4 bases and J by 4 bases, with 9 bases left in between. The CDR3 totals 12 residues. This CDR3 reads CSVVKLSDTQYF. The CDR3 region has the DNA TGCAGCGTTGTAAAGCTGTCAGATACGCAGTATTTT.

V usage is TRBV7-9 and J usage is TRBJ2-1; 13 bases match TRBD2. This CDR3 comprises 18 residues. The V and J ends lost 5 bases and 6 bases, in that order; junction bases with no gene match: 13. Germline CDR1 is SEHNR and CDR2 is FQNEAQ (reference sequence). The CDR3 sequence is CASSPTSGRALGTNEQFF. The CDR3 DNA sequence: TGTGCCAGCAGCCCAACTAGCGGGAGGGCCCTGGGGACCAATGAGCAGTTCTTC.

The chain is built from TRBV9 and TRBJ2-1; TRBD1 aligns across 8 bases. Germline CDR1 SGDLS, CDR2 YYNGEE. The V gene end was trimmed by 7 bases and the J gene end by 1 base; junction bases not matched to a gene: 7. The CDR3 loop spans 15 amino acids. The CDR3 sequence: CASAPGGASYNEQFF. CDR3 nucleotides: TGTGCCAGCGCCCCAGGGGGCGCGTCCTACAATGAGCAGTTCTTC.

This clone was detected a few times. The rearrangement links TRBV18 to TRBJ1-1, with a weak D call TRBD1 (6 bases). Trimming pared 0 bases from V and 4 bases from J, leaving 12 bases between. This CDR3 has 15 amino acids. Looked up from germline, CDR1 is KGHSH and CDR2 is LQKENI. Here the CDR3 reads CASSPPTGISTEAFF. The CDR3 DNA follows: TGTGCCAGCTCACCACCAACAGGGATCTCCACTGAAGCTTTCTTT.

The chain links TRBV4-2 to TRBJ2-1; 7 nucleotides match TRBD2. The CDR3 is 13 amino acids. Trimming removed 6 bases from V and 6 bases from J; junction bases left unmatched: 5. Looked up from germline, CDR1 is LGHNA and CDR2 is YNFKEQ. The CDR3 sequence: CASRNGGTNEQFF. The CDR3, as DNA: TGTGCCAGCAGGAACGGGGGGACCAATGAGCAGTTCTTC.

This sequence joins TRBV5-1 and TRBJ1-4; 8 nucleotides line up with TRBD1. The CDR3 length is 14 residues. The junction had 3 bases not matched to a gene; V was cut back by 0 bases and J by 8 bases. CDR1 and CDR2 (germline): SGHRS, YFSETQ. The CDR3 bases are TGCGCCAGCAGCTTGGAACAGGGGGTGGAAAAACTGTTTTTT. Protein: CASSLEQGVEKLFF.

CDR3 residues: CASSRTGGGIQYF. As DNA, the CDR3 is TGTGCCAGCAGCCGGACGGGGGGAGGCATTCAGTACTTC. The chain carries TRBV11-2 and TRBJ2-4; 7 bases line up with TRBD2. Trimming at V came to 5 bases and at J to 9 bases, leaving 7 bases not matched to a gene. The CDR3 contains 13 residues. Germline V gene sequence: CDR1 SGHAT, CDR2 FQNNGV.

In DNA form, the CDR3 reads TGCGCCAGCAGCCAGAGGCCTCTAGCGGGCCTCTACGAGCAGTACTTC. Amino acids: CASSQRPLAGLYEQYF. The chain links TRBV4-1 to TRBJ2-7, with TRBD2 matching over 8 bases. Germline CDR1 is MGHRA and CDR2 is YSYEKL. Trimming removed 3 bases from V and 3 bases from J; junction bases left unmatched: 10. The CDR3 sequence is 16 residues long.

The gene calls are TRBV11-2 and TRBJ2-7; 7 bases map to TRBD1. V lost 1 base and J lost 3; bases outside the gene matches: 9. The germline V gene encodes CDR1 SGHAT and CDR2 FQNNGV. This CDR3 is built from 16 residues. This chain's CDR3 is CASSLGWDRLHYEQYF. CDR3 DNA: TGTGCCAGCAGCTTAGGATGGGACAGACTCCACTACGAGCAGTACTTC.

The rearrangement links TRBV5-6 to TRBJ2-4, with TRBD2 matching 12 bases. This CDR3 is built from 16 residues. J lost 0 bases, V lost 2 bases, and 0 bases had no gene match. Germline V CDR1 and CDR2: SGHDT, YYEEEE. CDR3 sequence: CASSLLAGGAKNIQYF. Written as DNA, the CDR3 is TGTGCCAGCAGCTTACTAGCGGGAGGAGCCAAAAACATTCAGTACTTC.

This clone was seen just once. V gene TRBV5-1 combines with J gene TRBJ2-3, with unresolved D. Trimming took off 0 bases at V and 1 base at J, with 9 bases between the two ends. Germline V CDR1 and CDR2: SGHRS, YFSETQ. CDR3 length: 15 residues. CDR3 region: CASSLARGGTDTQYF. CDR3 nucleotides: TGCGCCAGCAGCTTGGCCCGCGGAGGCACAGATACGCAGTATTTT.

The chain employs TRBV6-5 and TRBJ2-2; D not certain. V lost 2 bases to trimming and J lost 5 bases, with 6 bases between them. This CDR3 has 13 amino acids. Germline V gene data show CDR1 as MNHEY and CDR2 as SVGAGI. The CDR3 DNA reads as TGTGCCAGCAGTTACGTCGGGACCGGGGAGCTGTTTTTT. The encoded protein is CASSYVGTGELFF.

This rearrangement joins TRBV6-4 to TRBJ2-3; TRBD2 matches 13 bases. Trimming removed 5 bases from V and 3 bases from J; junction bases left unmatched: 2. There are 15 residues in the CDR3. CDR1 is MRHNA, CDR2 SNTAGT, per germline. CDR3 nucleotides: TGTGCCAGCAGTATACTAGCGGGAGGGACAGATACGCAGTATTTT. Translation: CASSILAGGTDTQYF.

V and J are TRBV4-2 and TRBJ1-1; TRBD1 matches at 8 bases. V was pared by 3 bases and J by 11 bases, with 11 bases of the junction left unmatched. The CDR3 spans 14 residues. Germline assignment: CDR1 LGHNA and CDR2 YNFKEQ. The CDR3 protein is CASSQLSGTGVAFF. CDR3 DNA: TGTGCCAGCAGCCAGCTCTCCGGGACAGGAGTTGCTTTCTTT.

This sequence joins TRBV5-1 and TRBJ2-5; TRBD2 matches at 8 bases. There are 14 residues in the CDR3. V shed 5 bases and J 7 bases; nucleotides not matched to a gene: 10. Per the germline V gene, CDR1 is SGHRS and CDR2 is YFSETQ. The CDR3 sequence: CASSRQDLAGTQYF. The CDR3 DNA is TGCGCCAGCAGTCGACAGGATCTAGCGGGGACCCAGTACTTC.

The J gene is TRBJ2-7, the V gene TRBV7-2, with a weak D call TRBD1 (6 bases). CDR1 SGHTA and CDR2 FQGNSA come from the germline V gene. The CDR3 sequence is 13 residues long. V lost 5 bases to trimming and J lost 7 bases, with 15 bases between them. CDR3 residues: CASSGNRAQEQYF. For the CDR3, the DNA is TGTGCCAGCAGCGGAAACAGGGCACAGGAGCAGTACTTC.

The chain has TRBV7-3 and TRBJ2-7; 9 nucleotides match TRBD2. The CDR3 runs to 15 residues. Germline V gene lookup returns CDR1 SGHTA and CDR2 FQGTGA. With 1 base clipped from V and 5 bases from J, the junction kept 6 bases outside the gene matches. The CDR3 DNA reads TGTGCCAGCAGCTTAAATCGCGGGAGGGAAGACGAGCAGTACTTC. Protein product: CASSLNRGREDEQYF.

The chain recombines TRBV27 with TRBJ2-4; 9 bases line up with TRBD2. The CDR3 is 15 amino acids. J lost 4 bases, V lost 5 bases, and 6 bases had no gene match. CDR1 is MNHEY, CDR2 SMNVEV, per germline (reference sequence). The CDR3 region has the DNA TGTGCCAGCAGTCCTGAGACTAGCGGAAAAAACATTCAGTACTTC. Encoded protein: CASSPETSGKNIQYF.

V and J are TRBV27 and TRBJ2-7, with 11 bases lining up with TRBD2. Trimming removed 7 bases from V and 4 bases from J; junction bases left unmatched: 9. Germline V lookup: CDR1 MNHEY, CDR2 SMNVEV (reference sequence). The CDR3 contains 15 residues. The CDR3 DNA sequence: TGTGCCAGCACCAAACTAGCGGGAGATTTGTACGAGCAGTACTTC. Protein sequence: CASTKLAGDLYEQYF.